This T cell receptor beta chain appears in the sequencing data of a study of cytomegalovirus exposure and HLA in healthy donors. This CDR3 is built from 17 residues. Germline CDR1 is LNHNV and CDR2 is YYDKDF (reference sequence). V shed 0 bases and J shed 2 bases, with 16 bases lying between them. The PCR made use of 60 Vbeta and 13 Jbeta primers. Profiled with immunoSEQ multiplex PCR; TCRdb holds only in-frame clones, not every one. Found here are fewer than 150,000 clones, around 85% of them singletons; the top ten hold around 4%. When sampled, the donors appeared nominally healthy, though they likely had unrecorded immune exposures.

The rearrangement links TRBV15 to TRBJ1-2; D is unclear. This TCR came from a middle-aged man in good health and CMV-seropositive. Sample: PBMCs. CDR3 nucleotide sequence: TGTGCCACCAGCAGAGATTCAGGTCACGGACTCAACTATGGCTACACCTTC. This translates into CATSRDSGHGLNYGYTF.